This T cell receptor (beta chain) originates from a study of identical twins' blood T cells. TCRdb itself ran the 5' RACE reads through MiXCR, one entry per CDR3 protein. The sample yields 400,000 or so distinct CDR3 sequences, about 28% seen once. Broader study findings: Shared CDR3 clonotype counts tracked mainly the product of cloneset sizes. Each donor's most abundant TCRbeta clonotypes shared more CDR3 sequences with her twin than unrelated donors.

Comment on this clonotype: Its target is not known.

This CDR3 spans 14 amino acids. The germline gives CDR1 SNHLY, CDR2 FYNNEI. V lost 11 bases and J 5 bases, leaving 20 bases between the germline ends. This TCR was recovered from a woman aged 18-49 years in good health. The genes are TRBV2 and TRBJ2-3, with D uncertain. The source material was PBMCs. The CDR3 here is CADVPARRLDTQYF. DNA for the CDR3: TGTGCCGACGTCCCCGCGAGACGCCTAGATACGCAGTATTTT.